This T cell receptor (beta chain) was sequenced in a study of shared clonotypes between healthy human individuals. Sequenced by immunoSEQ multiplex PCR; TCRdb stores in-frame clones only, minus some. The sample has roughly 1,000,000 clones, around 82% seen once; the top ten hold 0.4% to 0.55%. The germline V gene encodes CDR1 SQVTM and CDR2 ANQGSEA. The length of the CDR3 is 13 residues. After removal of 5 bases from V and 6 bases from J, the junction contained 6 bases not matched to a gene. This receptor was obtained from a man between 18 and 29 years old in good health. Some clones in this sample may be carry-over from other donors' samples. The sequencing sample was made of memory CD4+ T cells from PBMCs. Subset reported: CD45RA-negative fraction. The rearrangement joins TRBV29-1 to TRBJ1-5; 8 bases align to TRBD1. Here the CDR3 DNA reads TGCAGCGTTTTACAGGGGGTAGGTCAGCCCCAGCATTTT. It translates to CSVLQGVGQPQHF.